Presented here are 7 T cell receptor beta chains from one specimen sequenced in a study of response to subunit inactivated influenza vaccine. TCRdb redid the calling of the RT-PCR reads with MiXCR, one entry per CDR3 protein. The data show roughly 570,000 distinct CDR3 sequences, with 10% to 15% seen just once and around 13% held by the top ten. This material consisted of PBMCs from blood, taken 35 to 45 days after vaccination. These receptors were taken from a man aged 50 to 60 who received an inactivated influenza vaccine.

The chain has TRBV20-1 and TRBJ2-1, with no clear D. In germline, CDR1 is DFQATT, CDR2 SNEGSKA (reference sequence). The CDR3 runs 12 residues. The V gene lost 3 bases and the J gene lost 5 bases, with 8 bases spanning the gap. CDR3 sequence: CSASALDNEQFF. CDR3 in DNA: TGCAGTGCTAGTGCCCTGGACAATGAGCAGTTCTTC.

This chain joins TRBV28 and TRBJ2-3, with no clear D. V lost 9 bases to trimming and J lost 3 bases, with 7 bases between them. CDR1 and CDR2 (germline): MDHEN, SYDVKM. The CDR3 loop spans 11 amino acids. Here the CDR3 reads CARNLTDTQYF. The CDR3 nucleotides read TGTGCCAGGAATTTAACAGATACGCAGTATTTT.

The chain has TRBV28 and TRBJ1-2; D ambiguous. Trimming pared 4 bases from V and 1 base from J, leaving 10 bases between. CDR1 is MDHEN, CDR2 SYDVKM, per germline. The CDR3 contains 14 residues. The CDR3 loop is CASSSPEDNYGYTF. The CDR3 region has the DNA TGTGCCAGCAGTTCCCCGGAGGATAACTATGGCTACACCTTC.

In this sample, this clonotype turned up a few times. The chain is built from TRBV9 and TRBJ2-5, with D possibly matching TRBD2 (5 bases). The CDR3 totals 14 residues. Trimming removed 0 bases from V and 5 bases from J, with 11 bases in between. CDR1 is SGDLS, CDR2 YYNGEE, per germline. As DNA, the CDR3 is TGTGCCAGCAGCGTAGGGGTGGGAGCGGAGACCCAGTACTTC. This translates into CASSVGVGAETQYF.

This chain joins TRBV6-1 and TRBJ2-6; possibly TRBD1 for D (6 bases). This CDR3 is built from 15 residues. Deletions cut 7 bases from V and 2 bases from J, with 12 bases between. The germline CDR1 and CDR2 sequences are MNHNS and SASEGT. This CDR3 is CASTTAGAGANVLTF. CDR3 bases: TGTGCCAGCACAACCGCAGGGGCTGGGGCCAACGTCCTGACTTTC.

This clonotype was recorded at least ten times. The genes are TRBV4-3 and TRBJ1-4; D not certain. V shed 1 base and J shed 7 bases, with 7 bases lying between them. Germline lookup yields CDR1 LGHNA and CDR2 YSLEER. The CDR3 spans 13 residues. CDR3 residues: CASSQVEVEKLFF. The CDR3 DNA reads as TGCGCCAGCAGCCAAGTCGAGGTTGAAAAACTGTTTTTT.

This clonotype was counted ten times or more. V is TRBV10-3 and J is TRBJ2-1; D not resolved. The CDR3 is made up of 12 amino acids. Germline loops: CDR1 ENHRY, CDR2 SYGVKD. V was shortened by 0 bases and J by 5 bases, with 2 bases between the two germline ends. The CDR3 region has the DNA TGTGCCATCAGTGAGTCGGACAATGAGCAGTTCTTC. It codes for CAISESDNEQFF.